This section outlines one TCR beta chain sequence together with its context. Its cognate antigen is unknown. Per the germline V gene, CDR1 is SNHLY and CDR2 is FYNNEI. Trimming removed 7 bases from V and 7 bases from J, with 19 bases in between. The CDR3 runs to 14 residues. The data belong to a study of follicular helper T cells after annual influenza vaccination. Findings and caveats of the study: Day 7 ICOS+CD38+ clones were most often found later in ICOS-CD38- cTfh cells.

The data were produced by immunoSEQ multiplex PCR, yet TCRdb's version contains in-frame clones alone and is incomplete. The sample gives several thousand clones, 80% to 85% of which show up once; more than 1.5% is in the top ten. Regarding time point: 2015-2016 season, pre-vaccination. J is TRBJ1-2 and V is TRBV2; possible D gene TRBD1, 5 bases. The sequences come from CXCR5+ CD38- circulating T follicular helper cells from blood, collected on the day of influenza vaccination. Subset of the sample: circulating Tfh, non-naive CD4+CXCR5+PD-1+ (ICOS+CD38+ or ICOS-CD38-). The TCR sequence derives from an adult who received the influenza vaccine. The CDR3 region is CASNLQAGVGGYTF. CDR3 coding DNA: TGTGCCAGCAATCTACAGGCGGGGGTTGGTGGCTACACCTTC. Combining the CDR3 with reference TRBV2 and TRBJ1-2 gives the whole variable domain EPEVTQTPSHQVTQMGQEVILRCVPISNHLYFYWYRQILGQKVEFLVSFYNNEISEKSEIFDDQFSVERPDGSNFTLKIRSTKLEDSAMYFCASNLQAGVGGYTFGSGTRLTVV.